This TCR beta chain was sequenced during a study of shared clonotypes between healthy human individuals. Clones were read by immunoSEQ multiplex PCR, and TCRdb kept only the in-frame ones, dropping some. The repertoire holds roughly 2 million clones, with approximately 94% as singletons. Naive-designated CD8 cells lacked CD45RO, were positively enriched for CCR7, and omitted terminally differentiated effector memory CD45RA+ cells. CDR1 and CDR2 from the germline V gene are MNHEY and SVGAGI. V was trimmed by 2 bases and J by 7 bases, leaving 6 bases between them. The CDR3 is 13 residues long. The receptor was derived from a man aged 18-30 years in good health. Material: naive CD8+ T cells sorted from blood. The genes are TRBV6-5 and TRBJ1-6; no clear D gene. CDR3 sequence (DNA): TGTGCCAGCAGTTACGCACAGAATTCACCCCTCCACTTT. Its translation is CASSYAQNSPLHF.